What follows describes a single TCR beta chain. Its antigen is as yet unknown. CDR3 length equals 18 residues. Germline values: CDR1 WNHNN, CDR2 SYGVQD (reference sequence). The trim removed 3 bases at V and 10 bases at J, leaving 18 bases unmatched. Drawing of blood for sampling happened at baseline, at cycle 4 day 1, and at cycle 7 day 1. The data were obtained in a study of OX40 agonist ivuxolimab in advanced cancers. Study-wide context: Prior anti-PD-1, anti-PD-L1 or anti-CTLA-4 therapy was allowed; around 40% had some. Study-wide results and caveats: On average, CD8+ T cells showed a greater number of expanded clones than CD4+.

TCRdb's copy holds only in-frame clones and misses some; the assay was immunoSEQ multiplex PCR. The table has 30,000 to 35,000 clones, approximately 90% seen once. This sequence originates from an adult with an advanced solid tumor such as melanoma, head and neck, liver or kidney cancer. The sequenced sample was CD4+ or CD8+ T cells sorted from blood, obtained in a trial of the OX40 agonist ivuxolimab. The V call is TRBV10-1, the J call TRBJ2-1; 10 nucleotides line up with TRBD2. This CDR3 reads CASSDRGPSGRIIGEQFF. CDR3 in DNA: TGCGCCAGCAGTGACAGGGGGCCTAGCGGGAGAATCATAGGAGAGCAGTTCTTC.